This passage covers 32 T cell receptor beta chains from one sample sequenced in a study of shared clonotypes between healthy human individuals. Sequenced by immunoSEQ multiplex PCR; TCRdb stores in-frame clones only, minus some. The sample has roughly 2 million clones, about 95% seen once. CD45RO negativity and positive selection for CCR7 defined naive CD8 cells, a population that excluded terminally differentiated effector memory CD45RA+ cells. The sample comprised naive CD8+ T cells sorted from blood. The receptor source for this set is a man aged 18 to 30 in good health.

This rearrangement joins TRBV28 to TRBJ1-5; perhaps TRBD1 as D (6 bases). V lost 4 bases, J lost 6 bases, and 10 bases lay in between. This CDR3 region has 13 residues. Looked up from germline, CDR1 is MDHEN and CDR2 is SYDVKM. The CDR3 loop is CASSSRGLQPQHF. In nucleotides, the CDR3 is TGTGCCAGCAGTTCCAGGGGTCTTCAGCCCCAGCATTTT.

CDR3: CSVDGSNYGYTF. The DNA for the CDR3 is TGCAGCGTTGACGGATCTAACTATGGCTACACCTTC. This chain joins TRBV29-1 and TRBJ1-2; D is undetermined. There are 12 residues in the CDR3. The germline V and J ends were trimmed by 3 bases and 0 bases, with 5 bases remaining between them. Germline-derived CDR1 and CDR2 are SQVTM and ANQGSEA.

The V gene is TRBV6-5, the J gene TRBJ2-3; tentative D call: TRBD2 (5 bases). Looked up from germline, CDR1 is MNHEY and CDR2 is SVGAGI. Trimming pared 0 bases from V and 4 bases from J, leaving 8 bases between. CDR3 length: 14 residues. The CDR3 is CASSYSEGSDTQYF. The CDR3 coding sequence is TGTGCCAGCAGTTACTCTGAGGGATCAGATACGCAGTATTTT.

The rearrangement joins TRBV4-1 to TRBJ1-1; D is perhaps TRBD1 (6 bases). Germline V gene sequence: CDR1 MGHRA, CDR2 YSYEKL. V shed 2 bases and J shed 4 bases, with 8 bases lying between them. The CDR3 has 13 residues. CDR3 in DNA: TGCGCCAGCAGCCAACAGGGGAGCACTGAAGCTTTCTTT. Translating it yields CASSQQGSTEAFF.

The chain employs TRBV13 and TRBJ2-1; TRBD2 aligns across 7 bases. V lost 0 bases and J lost 6; bases outside the gene matches: 8. CDR3 length: 16 residues. Germline values: CDR1 PRHDT, CDR2 FYEKMQ (reference sequence). The CDR3 is CASSLGREGRLNEQFF. CDR3 DNA: TGTGCCAGCAGCTTAGGAAGGGAGGGCCGGCTCAATGAGCAGTTCTTC.

V is TRBV30 and J is TRBJ1-3; no clear D gene. The CDR3 totals 13 residues. Germline V gene data show CDR1 as GTSNPN and CDR2 as SVGIG (reference sequence). V gave up 1 base and J gave up 4 bases, with 8 bases separating them. CDR3 in amino acids: CAWSEIDGNTIYF. The CDR3 coding sequence is TGTGCCTGGAGTGAAATAGACGGAAACACCATATATTTT.

This rearrangement joins TRBV30 to TRBJ2-7; D perhaps matches TRBD2 (6 bases). In germline, CDR1 is GTSNPN, CDR2 SVGIG (reference sequence). The CDR3 length is 14 residues. The ends were cut back, 2 bases at V and 0 bases at J, with 11 bases in the middle. CDR3 in amino acids: CAWSWGVSSYEQYF. CDR3 coding DNA: TGTGCCTGGAGTTGGGGGGTGAGCTCCTACGAGCAGTACTTC.

V and J are TRBV18 and TRBJ1-1; unclear D gene. The CDR3 has 14 amino acids. V lost 3 bases, J lost 1 base, and 9 bases lay in between. The germline V gene has CDR1 KGHSH and CDR2 LQKENI. The DNA for the CDR3 is TGTGCCAGCTCACCGGGGAGCACGAACACTGAAGCTTTCTTT. This sequence encodes CASSPGSTNTEAFF.

This clone was seen a single time. V is TRBV4-3 and J is TRBJ2-2; D unresolved. Trimming stripped 0 bases from V and 5 bases from J, with 7 bases between. This CDR3 has 14 amino acids. Germline V lookup: CDR1 LGHNA, CDR2 YSLEER. The CDR3 DNA follows: TGCGCCAGCAGCCAAGAACGGTCTACCGGGGAGCTGTTTTTT. Translated, it gives CASSQERSTGELFF.

The rearrangement links TRBV19 to TRBJ2-1; D gene ambiguous. From germline, CDR1 is LNHDA and CDR2 SQIVND (reference sequence). This CDR3 contains 16 residues. V shed 3 bases and J shed 7 bases, with 19 bases lying between them. CDR3 nucleotides: TGTGCCAGTAGTATCCCCCCCCCAGGATGGGTGAATGAGCAGTTCTTC. Amino acids: CASSIPPPGWVNEQFF.

This rearrangement joins TRBV27 to TRBJ2-7, with TRBD2 matching over 8 bases. CDR3 length equals 13 residues. The germline gives CDR1 MNHEY, CDR2 SMNVEV (reference sequence). The CDR3 protein is CASGAGISYEQYF. CDR3 in DNA: TGTGCTAGCGGGGCAGGCATCTCCTACGAGCAGTACTTC.

The rearrangement uses TRBV7-6 and TRBJ2-7; TRBD2 matches 12 bases. This CDR3 has 16 residues. Germline CDR1 reads SGHVS; CDR2 reads FNYEAQ. J was trimmed by 7 bases and V by 5 bases; bases with no gene match: 12. The CDR3 DNA is TGTGCCAGCAGCCCATCCCTAGCGGGAGGGCCGGGGGAGCAGTACTTC. Encoded protein: CASSPSLAGGPGEQYF.

The chain has TRBV11-1 and TRBJ2-1; D not resolved. Germline V CDR1 and CDR2: SGHAT, FQDESV (reference sequence). The CDR3 consists of 13 residues. V shed 3 bases and J shed 5 bases, with 8 bases lying between them. The CDR3 coding sequence is TGTGCCAGCAGCTTTATCGCGCACAATGAGCAGTTCTTC. The encoded protein is CASSFIAHNEQFF.

Regarding this clone: Other DNA sequences in the same sample also yield this CDR3. The V call is TRBV5-1, the J call TRBJ1-1; D is possibly TRBD1 (5 bases). Germline-derived CDR1 and CDR2 are SGHRS and YFSETQ. This CDR3 is 12 amino acids long. V was trimmed by 5 bases and J by 1 base, leaving 6 bases between them. The CDR3: CASSQGNTEAFF. CDR3 DNA sequence: TGCGCCAGCAGTCAGGGGAACACTGAAGCTTTCTTT.

The sample holds one count of this clone. The CDR3 bases are TGTGCCAGCAGTTCTGATCCTAGCGGGAGGTGGGAGACCCAGTACTTC. Translating gives CASSSDPSGRWETQYF. The chain uses TRBV27 and TRBJ2-5; 11 nucleotides line up with TRBD2. Germline V gene lookup returns CDR1 MNHEY and CDR2 SMNVEV (reference sequence). J lost 5 bases, V lost 4 bases, and 9 bases had no gene match. The CDR3 covers 16 residues.

In the case of this clone: This specimen includes other DNA sequences encoding the same CDR3. V and J are TRBV9 and TRBJ1-4, with D possibly being TRBD1 (5 bases). Trimming shortened V by 2 bases and J by 6 bases, and 8 bases separated the two germline ends. CDR3 size: 13 residues. The germline CDR1 and CDR2 sequences are SGDLS and YYNGEE. The CDR3 reads CASSVGGDEKLFF. CDR3 DNA sequence: TGTGCCAGCAGCGTGGGAGGGGATGAAAAACTGTTTTTT.

V is TRBV27 and J is TRBJ1-6; a weak D match, TRBD1 (5 bases). The CDR3 is 15 residues long. Per germline, CDR1 MNHEY and CDR2 SMNVEV (reference sequence). V shed 6 bases and J shed 5 bases, with 14 bases lying between them. CDR3 bases: TGTGCCAGCAGCCCACCGGGACCGGATAATTCACCCCTCCACTTT. It translates to CASSPPGPDNSPLHF.

The V call is TRBV11-2, the J call TRBJ1-2; TRBD1 matches at 7 bases. This CDR3 is built from 14 residues. The germline V gene encodes CDR1 SGHAT and CDR2 FQNNGV. V shed 3 bases and J 3 bases; nucleotides not matched to a gene: 4. The DNA of the CDR3 is TGTGCCAGCAGCTTCGCCGGGACAGACTATGGCTACACCTTC. Protein product: CASSFAGTDYGYTF.

This rearrangement joins TRBV5-6 to TRBJ2-5; 7 nucleotides align to TRBD2. The CDR3 extends over 17 amino acids. Germline lookup yields CDR1 SGHDT and CDR2 YYEEEE. With V trimmed by 0 bases and J by 5 bases, 13 bases remained unmatched. The CDR3 sequence is CASSLAGDYSPGETQYF. CDR3 bases: TGTGCCAGCAGCTTGGCCGGGGACTACTCCCCGGGGGAGACCCAGTACTTC. Looking up the rest from reference TRBV5-6 and TRBJ2-5 gives the full variable domain: DAGVTQSPTHLIKTRGQQVTLRCSPKSGHDTVSWYQQALGQGPQFIFQYYEEEERQRGNFPDRFSGHQFPNYSSELNVNALLLGDSALYLCASSLAGDYSPGETQYFGPGTRLLVL.

On this clone itself: One junction end disagrees with the germline gene, perhaps due to a read error. The chain recombines TRBV5-4 with TRBJ2-3; 10 nucleotides align to TRBD1. The germline V gene has CDR1 SGHNT and CDR2 YYREEE (reference sequence). The CDR3 extends over 14 amino acids. The CDR3 loop is CASRLDRGEDTQYF. In nucleotides, the CDR3 is TGTGCCAGCAGATTGGACAGGGGGGAGGATACGCAGTATTTT.

This clone was seen once. The rearrangement links TRBV30 to TRBJ2-5; D is undetermined. Germline-derived CDR1 and CDR2 are GTSNPN and SVGIG (reference sequence). The V end lost 2 bases, the J end lost 5 bases, and 15 bases lay between the germline ends. The CDR3 extends over 14 amino acids. The CDR3 region is CAWSLGSGVETQYF. For the CDR3, the DNA is TGTGCCTGGAGTCTGGGGTCGGGCGTGGAGACCCAGTACTTC. Complete variable domain (other parts from reference TRBV30 and TRBJ2-5): SQTIHQWPATLVQPVGSPLSLECTVEGTSNPNLYWYRQAAGRGLQLLFYSVGIGQISSEVPQNLSASRPQDRQFILSSKKLLLSDSGFYLCAWSLGSGVETQYFGPGTRLLVL.

About this clone: This specimen includes other DNA sequences encoding the same CDR3. The rearrangement links TRBV7-9 to TRBJ2-7; possible D gene TRBD2, 5 bases. The CDR3 contains 11 residues. The V end lost 4 bases, the J end lost 6 bases, and 7 bases lay between the germline ends. Germline V lookup: CDR1 SEHNR, CDR2 FQNEAQ (reference sequence). The CDR3 is CASSSRGEQYF. The DNA for the CDR3 is TGTGCCAGCAGCTCTCGGGGCGAGCAGTACTTC.

The V call is TRBV30, the J call TRBJ1-6; D gene ambiguous. Deletions cut 0 bases from V and 10 bases from J, with 7 bases between. The CDR3 is 12 amino acids. CDR1 and CDR2 from the germline V gene are GTSNPN and SVGIG (reference sequence). The CDR3 nucleotides are TGTGCCTGGAGTGTATCGGGATCACCCCTCCACTTT. This translates into CAWSVSGSPLHF.

This clone was recorded once. This chain joins TRBV19 and TRBJ1-1; tentative D call: TRBD1 (5 bases). Germline V gives CDR1 LNHDA, CDR2 SQIVND (reference sequence). The CDR3 totals 14 residues. Trimming pared 6 bases from V and 0 bases from J, leaving 11 bases between. CDR3 DNA: TGTGCCAGTAGACCCGAGGGGATGAACACTGAAGCTTTCTTT. Encoded protein: CASRPEGMNTEAFF.

The CDR3 here is CASGNRGGAGNEQFF. CDR3 bases: TGCGCCAGCGGGAACAGGGGGGGAGCGGGGAATGAGCAGTTCTTC. J is TRBJ2-1 and V is TRBV4-1, with a weak D call TRBD1 (8 bases). This CDR3 has 15 amino acids. V was trimmed by 8 bases and J by 7 bases, leaving 21 bases between them. From germline, CDR1 is MGHRA and CDR2 YSYEKL.

A word on this clone: Other DNA variants within this sample encode the same CDR3. The rearrangement links TRBV6-5 to TRBJ2-2; D is ambiguous. Germline CDR1 is MNHEY and CDR2 is SVGAGI. V was cut by 2 bases and J by 0 bases, with 4 bases left in between. The CDR3 totals 14 residues. CDR3 DNA sequence: TGTGCCAGCAGTTACGGGGCGAACACCGGGGAGCTGTTTTTT. Encoded protein: CASSYGANTGELFF.

This chain uses TRBV12-5 with TRBJ1-2; TRBD1 might be the D (6 bases). The CDR3 totals 12 residues. Germline assignment: CDR1 LGHNT and CDR2 FRNRAP. Between the trimmed V and J ends, which lost 5 bases and 8 bases, there was a span of 12 bases. CDR3 region: CASGPTGLGYTF. DNA for the CDR3: TGTGCTAGTGGTCCGACAGGATTAGGCTACACCTTC.

A note on this clone: This sample includes further DNA sequences coding for the same CDR3. The chain has TRBV10-2 and TRBJ2-1, with a tentative D call TRBD1 (6 bases). Trimming left V 3 bases short and J 9 bases short, with 6 bases between. Germline assignment: CDR1 WSHSY and CDR2 SAAADI. This CDR3 region has 11 residues. DNA for the CDR3: TGCGCCAGCAGTGAAGGGGGTGAGCAGTTCTTC. Translation: CASSEGGEQFF.

The rearrangement uses TRBV2 and TRBJ2-7; 9 nucleotides agree with TRBD1. The CDR3 is made up of 15 amino acids. With 5 bases clipped from V and 2 bases from J, the junction kept 7 bases outside the gene matches. Germline V gene lookup returns CDR1 SNHLY and CDR2 FYNNEI. The CDR3 sequence is CASSLTGTGTYEQYF. In nucleotides, the CDR3 is TGTGCCAGCAGTTTGACCGGGACAGGGACCTACGAGCAGTACTTC.

V and J are TRBV7-8 and TRBJ1-1; perhaps TRBD1 as D (5 bases). Trimming left V 3 bases short and J 3 bases short, with 11 bases between. Germline V CDR1 and CDR2: SGHVS, FQNEAQ. CDR3 length equals 14 residues. CDR3 sequence reads: CASSFAGVDTEAFF. The CDR3 DNA reads as TGTGCCAGCAGCTTCGCGGGGGTTGACACTGAAGCTTTCTTT.

This clone showed up just once. V is TRBV6-4 and J is TRBJ2-3, with TRBD2 identical over 9 bases. V trimming: 4 bases; J trimming: 0 bases; junction bases outside the gene matches: 5. The CDR3 length is 16 residues. Germline loops: CDR1 MRHNA, CDR2 SNTAGT. CDR3 sequence (DNA): TGTGCCAGCAGTGTCGCTAGCGGGGTGAGCACAGATACGCAGTATTTT. As protein: CASSVASGVSTDTQYF.

This chain uses TRBV27 with TRBJ2-5; D is uncertain. CDR1 and CDR2 (germline): MNHEY, SMNVEV (reference sequence). The V end lost 6 bases, the J end lost 5 bases, and 19 bases lay between the germline ends. This CDR3 spans 15 amino acids. As DNA, the CDR3 is TGTGCCAGCAGGGCCCTAGGGCTGGGGTGGGAGACCCAGTACTTC. This codes for CASRALGLGWETQYF.